Listed here are 19 T cell receptor beta chains from one sample, sequenced in a study of shared T cell receptors in the human thymus. Measured with immunoSEQ multiplex PCR; TCRdb has only the in-frame clones, and not every one. The data contain about 660,000 clones, 85% to 90% of them singletons. The same data also went into a second study, on human thymus T cells.

The sample was thymocytes. The receptors stem from a boy younger than two with a congenital heart defect.

The chain carries TRBV4-3 and TRBJ2-3, with D possibly TRBD1 on 6 matching bases. V was trimmed by 10 bases and J by 2 bases, leaving 19 bases between them. CDR3 length: 15 amino acids. Germline assignment: CDR1 LGHNA and CDR2 YSLEER. The CDR3 DNA is TGCGCCAATAGCAGCTTCACAGGGTACACAGATACGCAGTATTTT. Its translation: CANSSFTGYTDTQYF.

The chain carries TRBV5-1 and TRBJ2-5; D might be TRBD1 (5 bases). The end of the DNA aligns better with TRBJ2-7, so the J call may be wrong. Germline CDR1 reads SGHRS; CDR2 reads YFSETQ. CDR3 size: 15 residues. CDR3: CASSLGAGKDHEQYF. CDR3 nucleotide sequence: TGCGCCAGCAGCTTGGGGGCAGGGAAGGACCACGAGCAGTACTTC.

The rearrangement uses TRBV4-3 and TRBJ1-1; D is unresolved. The CDR3 covers 15 residues. From germline, CDR1 is LGHNA and CDR2 YSLEER. V was shortened by 0 bases and J by 1 base, with 9 bases between the two germline ends. The CDR3 coding sequence is TGCGCCAGCAGCCAAGAGGTACAGCCGAACACTGAAGCTTTCTTT. Translated: CASSQEVQPNTEAFF.

V and J are TRBV9 and TRBJ2-5; D is possibly TRBD1 (6 bases). Matching the DNA end better, TRBJ2-7 makes the J call doubtful. Germline V gives CDR1 SGDLS, CDR2 YYNGEE. CDR3 length: 15 amino acids. The DNA of the CDR3 is TGTGCCAGCAGCGGTAGCCAGGGGTATGACGACGAGCAGTACTTC. This gives the protein CASSGSQGYDDEQYF.

The chain couples TRBV7-2 to TRBJ2-7, with TRBD1 matching 12 bases. With V trimmed by 5 bases and J by 2 bases, 7 bases remained unmatched. Germline V gives CDR1 SGHTA, CDR2 FQGNSA. The CDR3 extends over 16 amino acids. The CDR3 loop reads CASSLRDRGPTYEQYF. The CDR3 DNA follows: TGTGCCAGCAGCCTCAGGGACAGGGGGCCCACCTACGAGCAGTACTTC.

The sample holds one count of this clone. CDR3 sequence: CASSIVLGLPGETQYF. The CDR3 coding sequence is TGTGCCAGTAGTATAGTTCTGGGACTACCAGGGGAGACCCAGTACTTC. The V gene is TRBV19, the J gene TRBJ2-5; 7 nucleotides agree with TRBD2. Germline trimming cut 1 base from V and 5 bases from J; bases unmatched to any gene: 10. The CDR3 is 16 residues long. The germline CDR1 and CDR2 sequences are LNHDA and SQIVND (reference sequence).

The chain combines TRBV4-2 with TRBJ2-4; perhaps TRBD1 as D (7 bases). This CDR3 is 16 amino acids long. Trimming cost V 0 bases and J 6 bases, with 15 bases left between them. In germline, CDR1 is LGHNA, CDR2 YNFKEQ. Here the CDR3 DNA reads TGTGCCAGCAGCCAAGAATTTGGCAGGGGGGTAAACATTCAGTACTTC. Residues: CASSQEFGRGVNIQYF.

This clone was seen just once. The chain recombines TRBV11-2 with TRBJ2-1, with 10 bases matching TRBD2. Germline V gene data show CDR1 as SGHAT and CDR2 as FQNNGV. This CDR3 region has 16 residues. Losses at the gene ends were 5 bases for V and 6 bases for J; bases not matched to a gene: 10. CDR3 residues: CASSDGLAEGGNEQFF. The CDR3 nucleotides read TGTGCCAGCAGCGACGGACTAGCGGAGGGGGGCAATGAGCAGTTCTTC.

The genes are TRBV7-8 and TRBJ1-5; D may be TRBD1 (6 bases). Germline V CDR1 and CDR2: SGHVS, FQNEAQ. V dropped 5 bases and J dropped 4 bases, with 12 bases sitting between them. The CDR3 covers 14 residues. The CDR3 DNA follows: TGTGCCAGCAGCCACAGGGACGTGAATCAGCCCCAGCATTTT. Amino acid sequence: CASSHRDVNQPQHF. The full variable domain, rest sourced from reference TRBV7-8 and TRBJ1-5, is GAGVSQSPRYKVAKRGQDVALRCDPISGHVSLFWYQQALGQGPEFLTYFQNEAQLDKSGLPSDRFFAERPEGSVSTLKIQRTQQEDSAVYLCASSHRDVNQPQHFGDGTRLSIL.

This chain's CDR3 is CASSPGPAPGTGLGSDEQFF. The CDR3 coding sequence is TGTGCCAGCAGCCCAGGCCCAGCGCCAGGTACGGGACTAGGGAGTGATGAGCAGTTCTTC. The V gene is TRBV4-2, the J gene TRBJ2-1; 8 bases are shared with TRBD2. V gave up 4 bases and J gave up 8 bases; unmatched junction bases: 25. Germline lookup yields CDR1 LGHNA and CDR2 YNFKEQ. The CDR3 loop spans 20 amino acids.

The rearrangement joins TRBV19 to TRBJ1-5; no clear D gene. V was clipped by 3 bases and J by 3 bases, with 12 bases between them. Germline lookup yields CDR1 LNHDA and CDR2 SQIVND (reference sequence). CDR3 length: 15 amino acids. This CDR3 is CASSIWRHYNQPQHF. The CDR3 DNA sequence: TGTGCCAGTAGTATTTGGCGGCACTACAATCAGCCCCAGCATTTT.

The chain carries TRBV19 and TRBJ1-1, with TRBD1 matching over 8 bases. The CDR3 is made up of 16 amino acids. Germline assignment: CDR1 LNHDA and CDR2 SQIVND (reference sequence). Losses at the gene ends were 0 bases for V and 5 bases for J; bases not matched to a gene: 8. Written as DNA, the CDR3 is TGTGCCAGTAGTATAGATTGGGACGGACAGGGAACTGAAGCTTTCTTT. Protein: CASSIDWDGQGTEAFF. The whole variable domain, filled in from reference TRBV19 and TRBJ1-1, reads DGGITQSPKYLFRKEGQNVTLSCEQNLNHDAMYWYRQDPGQGLRLIYYSQIVNDFQKGDIAEGYSVSREKKESFPLTVTSAQKNPTAFYLCASSIDWDGQGTEAFFGQGTRLTVV.

The rearrangement links TRBV15 to TRBJ2-7, with D possibly TRBD1 on 7 matching bases. V lost 6 bases and J 4 bases, leaving 13 bases between the germline ends. The CDR3 covers 13 residues. CDR1 is LNHNV, CDR2 YYDKDF, per germline (reference sequence). Written as DNA, the CDR3 is TGTGCCACCAGGGGCAGGGGGGAATACGAGCAGTACTTC. Translating gives CATRGRGEYEQYF.

This chain joins TRBV28 and TRBJ1-4; a possible D gene is TRBD1 (6 bases). CDR1 MDHEN and CDR2 SYDVKM come from the germline V gene. The CDR3 totals 17 residues. Trimming took off 4 bases at V and 7 bases at J, with 22 bases between the two ends. CDR3 coding DNA: TGTGCCAGCAGTTCCGGATGGACAGACCCCGAACGTGAAAAACTGTTTTTT. Amino acids: CASSSGWTDPEREKLFF.

The rearrangement joins TRBV7-9 to TRBJ2-1; the D gene is possibly TRBD2 (6 bases). The CDR3 is 16 amino acids. V was clipped by 1 base and J by 6 bases, with 16 bases between them. Per germline, CDR1 SEHNR and CDR2 FQNEAQ (reference sequence). The CDR3 DNA reads TGTGCCAGCAGCTTAGTTGGCGGAGGGGCGTCCAATGAGCAGTTCTTC. Translation: CASSLVGGGASNEQFF.

V usage is TRBV10-2 and J usage is TRBJ2-5; the D gene is possibly TRBD2 (6 bases). The CDR3 runs 15 residues. The V gene's germline CDR1 is WSHSY and CDR2 SAAADI. V dropped 0 bases and J dropped 1 base, with 9 bases sitting between them. The CDR3, as DNA: TGCGCCAGCAGTGAGTCCTCGGGAGCCCAAGAGACCCAGTACTTC. This translates into CASSESSGAQETQYF.

This chain uses TRBV5-1 with TRBJ2-1; 7 bases align to TRBD2. The CDR3 covers 17 residues. V trimming: 0 bases; J trimming: 0 bases; junction bases outside the gene matches: 6. The germline gives CDR1 SGHRS, CDR2 YFSETQ. The CDR3 sequence is CASSLELALSSYNEQFF. The DNA of the CDR3 is TGCGCCAGCAGCTTGGAACTAGCGTTGAGCTCCTACAATGAGCAGTTCTTC.

This rearrangement joins TRBV15 to TRBJ1-5; perhaps TRBD1 as D (6 bases). Trimming cost V 0 bases and J 6 bases, with 12 bases left between them. CDR1 LNHNV and CDR2 YYDKDF come from the germline V gene (reference sequence). This CDR3 region has 15 residues. The CDR3 sequence: CATSRDLQGPQPQHF. CDR3 in DNA: TGTGCCACCAGCAGAGATTTACAGGGCCCTCAGCCCCAGCATTTT. Full variable domain (remainder filled in from reference TRBV15 and TRBJ1-5): DAMVIQNPRYQVTQFGKPVTLSCSQTLNHNVMYWYQQKSSQAPKLLFHYYDKDFNNEADTPDNFQSRRPNTSFCFLDIRSPGLGDTAMYLCATSRDLQGPQPQHFGDGTRLSIL.

The chain employs TRBV4-3 and TRBJ1-1, with D possibly TRBD1 on 5 matching bases. V was trimmed by 0 bases and J by 4 bases, leaving 12 bases between them. The CDR3 is made up of 15 amino acids. From germline, CDR1 is LGHNA and CDR2 YSLEER. The CDR3 region is CASSQDMGGRTEAFF. The CDR3 DNA follows: TGCGCCAGCAGCCAAGATATGGGGGGTCGCACTGAAGCTTTCTTT.